The 27 T cell receptor beta chains in this list originate from one sample, sequenced in a study of T cells after yellow fever vaccination. MiXCR, run by TCRdb on the 5' RACE reads, gives a single entry per CDR3 protein. The table shows roughly 300,000 distinct CDR3 sequences, with roughly 7.5% occurring only once. Sample: PBMCs, taken more than 40 days after the first yellow fever vaccination. The receptors were gathered from a young man who received the YFV17D yellow fever vaccine.

This chain connects TRBV5-1 to TRBJ2-1; 7 bases match TRBD1. The CDR3 runs 14 residues. Per the germline V gene, CDR1 is SGHRS and CDR2 is YFSETQ. V was clipped by 0 bases and J by 8 bases; unmatched bases: 5. The CDR3 DNA sequence: TGCGCCAGCAGCTTGGGTTCAGGGGGAGATGAGCAGTTCTTC. Translation: CASSLGSGGDEQFF.

In its sample, this clonotype was seen a few times. This sequence joins TRBV7-2 and TRBJ2-5; 8 nucleotides match TRBD2. This CDR3 has 13 amino acids. CDR1 SGHTA and CDR2 FQGNSA come from the germline V gene. The V gene end was trimmed by 8 bases and the J gene end by 1 base; junction bases not matched to a gene: 3. The CDR3 region has the DNA TGTGCCAGCGGAGGGACTAGCCAAGAGACCCAGTACTTC. This gives the protein CASGGTSQETQYF.

This clonotype was found many times. The chain uses TRBV15 and TRBJ2-7; TRBD1 aligns across 7 bases. J was trimmed by 1 base and V by 1 base; bases with no gene match: 1. Looked up from germline, CDR1 is LNHNV and CDR2 is YYDKDF (reference sequence). The CDR3 length is 14 residues. The CDR3 loop reads CATSRGDSSYEQYF. CDR3 bases: TGTGCCACCAGCAGAGGGGACAGTTCCTACGAGCAGTACTTC.

The gene calls are TRBV3-1 and TRBJ2-3; D uncertain. The CDR3 totals 12 residues. Between the trimmed V and J ends, which lost 2 bases and 4 bases, there was a span of 4 bases. Germline V gene lookup returns CDR1 LGHDT and CDR2 YNNKEL (reference sequence). CDR3 nucleotide sequence: TGTGCCAGCAGCCAATTTCCAGATACGCAGTATTTT. Residues: CASSQFPDTQYF.

This chain joins TRBV5-1 and TRBJ2-1; D is ambiguous. Trimming pared 0 bases from V and 8 bases from J, leaving 12 bases between. CDR3 size: 14 residues. The germline gives CDR1 SGHRS, CDR2 YFSETQ. Here the CDR3 DNA reads TGCGCCAGCAGCTTGGACTCTCCCTTGGATGAGCAGTTCTTC. Translated: CASSLDSPLDEQFF.

The CDR3 DNA is TGTGCCAGCAGTAGGGGGGGGGCATCAGGAGAGACCCAGTACTTC. This encodes CASSRGGASGETQYF. The V call is TRBV6-1, the J call TRBJ2-5; maybe TRBD2 (7 bases). CDR1 MNHNS and CDR2 SASEGT come from the germline V gene. This CDR3 has 15 residues. V lost 5 bases, J lost 4 bases, and 17 bases lay in between.

Only a few counts were recorded for this clonotype. The chain combines TRBV14 with TRBJ2-2; 10 positions match TRBD2. The V and J ends lost 4 bases and 4 bases, in that order; junction bases with no gene match: 3. CDR3 length: 15 amino acids. CDR1 and CDR2 from the germline V gene are SGHDN and FVKESK. The CDR3 spells CASSPLAGFTGELFF. The CDR3 DNA reads TGTGCCAGCAGCCCACTAGCGGGGTTCACCGGGGAGCTGTTTTTT.

CDR3 coding DNA: TGCGCCAGCAGCCAAGTTGGGGGGGGCAGGAATGAGCAGTTCTTC. This codes for CASSQVGGGRNEQFF. The chain combines TRBV4-3 with TRBJ2-1; a weak D match, TRBD2 (7 bases). Germline assignment: CDR1 LGHNA and CDR2 YSLEER. The CDR3 sequence is 15 residues long. The germline V and J ends were trimmed by 1 base and 7 bases, with 14 bases remaining between them.

As for this clonotype: Compared with germline, one end of the junction differs, possibly owing to a read error. This rearrangement joins TRBV20-1 to TRBJ1-5; a possible D gene is TRBD1 (5 bases). Germline CDR1 DFQATT, CDR2 SNEGSKA (reference sequence). The CDR3 extends over 15 amino acids. The CDR3: CSARRGIYSNQPQHF. The CDR3 coding sequence is TGCAGTGCTAGACGGGGGATCTATAGCAATCAACCCCAGCATTTT.

This clonotype turned up a few times. The CDR3 loop is CASSLFTGATNTEAFF. In DNA, the CDR3 is TGTGCCAGCAGCTTGTTCACGGGGGCAACGAACACTGAAGCTTTCTTT. V and J are TRBV11-2 and TRBJ1-1, with a tentative D call TRBD1 (6 bases). The CDR3 is 16 residues long. CDR1 is SGHAT and CDR2 is FQNNGV in the germline V gene. Deletions cut 3 bases from V and 1 base from J, with 15 bases between.

This clonotype was seen a handful of times. V and J are TRBV6-1 and TRBJ1-5; 9 positions match TRBD1. The CDR3 contains 13 residues. J lost 9 bases, V lost 5 bases, and 5 bases had no gene match. The germline V gene encodes CDR1 MNHNS and CDR2 SASEGT. The CDR3 loop is CASSRQGERPQHF. In DNA, the CDR3 is TGTGCCAGCAGTCGACAGGGGGAGCGGCCCCAGCATTTT.

This clonotype has at least ten counts. The V and J genes are TRBV29-1 and TRBJ2-7; 10 bases align to TRBD2. The CDR3 covers 14 residues. CDR1 SQVTM and CDR2 ANQGSEA come from the germline V gene. V lost 0 bases to trimming and J lost 5 bases; unmatched junction nucleotides: 4. CDR3 amino acids: CSVEDSLAGDEQYF. CDR3 nucleotide sequence: TGCAGCGTTGAAGATAGTCTAGCGGGGGACGAGCAGTACTTC.

This clonotype was seen a handful of times. The chain couples TRBV4-1 to TRBJ2-2, with D tentatively TRBD1 (5 bases). Germline CDR1 is MGHRA and CDR2 is YSYEKL. CDR3 length equals 18 residues. Trimming shortened V by 0 bases and J by 7 bases, and 21 bases separated the two germline ends. The CDR3 reads CASSQDSTGPWVDGELFF. The CDR3 nucleotides read TGCGCCAGCAGCCAAGATAGTACAGGCCCGTGGGTTGACGGGGAGCTGTTTTTT.

V is TRBV12-3 or TRBV12-4 and J is TRBJ2-7; D may be TRBD1 (6 bases). The length of the CDR3 is 14 residues. The V and J ends lost 6 bases and 6 bases respectively, with 18 bases between them. CDR3 in amino acids: CASRRQVTPSEQYF. The CDR3 nucleotides are TGTGCCAGCAGGAGACAGGTGACCCCTTCCGAGCAGTACTTC.

This clonotype came up many times. This chain links TRBV7-6 with TRBJ2-7; a weak D match, TRBD1 (6 bases). Germline V gives CDR1 SGHVS, CDR2 FNYEAQ. The CDR3 runs 13 residues. Trimming removed 1 base at V and 4 bases at J, with 8 bases between. The CDR3 reads CASSLGQVYEQYF. As DNA, the CDR3 is TGTGCCAGCAGCTTAGGACAGGTTTACGAGCAGTACTTC.

This clonotype has only a few counts. J is TRBJ1-1 and V is TRBV9; the D is unclear. This CDR3 comprises 14 residues. Trimming stripped 3 bases from V and 4 bases from J, with 13 bases between. CDR1 is SGDLS and CDR2 is YYNGEE in the germline V gene. Here the CDR3 reads CASSEGLLATEAFF. CDR3 sequence (DNA): TGTGCCAGCAGCGAAGGCCTCCTGGCCACTGAAGCTTTCTTT.

Only a few counts were recorded for this clonotype. The chain employs TRBV19 and TRBJ2-1; 9 bases are shared with TRBD2. V dropped 5 bases and J dropped 10; count of bases not matched to a gene: 9. Germline values: CDR1 LNHDA, CDR2 SQIVND (reference sequence). CDR3 size: 14 residues. The CDR3 spells CASSPTGLAAEQFF. As DNA, the CDR3 is TGTGCCAGTAGTCCCACGGGACTAGCCGCGGAGCAGTTCTTC.

The rearrangement links TRBV6-5 to TRBJ1-5; a possible D gene is TRBD1 (5 bases). Germline lookup yields CDR1 MNHEY and CDR2 SVGAGI. There are 18 residues in the CDR3. Trimming took off 4 bases at V and 3 bases at J, with 22 bases between the two ends. In DNA, the CDR3 is TGTGCCAGCAGTTCCTCGACAGTAACCGGGGGGATCAATCAGCCCCAGCATTTT. Protein product: CASSSSTVTGGINQPQHF.

This clonotype was seen a handful of times. This sequence joins TRBV12-3 or TRBV12-4 and TRBJ1-5; D unresolved. CDR3 length: 12 amino acids. V lost 5 bases and J 3 bases, leaving 5 bases between the germline ends. The chain's CDR3 is CASSQFNQPQHF. DNA of the CDR3: TGTGCCAGCAGTCAGTTCAATCAGCCCCAGCATTTT.

V usage is TRBV7-3 and J usage is TRBJ2-2, with D hard to call. The CDR3 sequence is 16 residues long. The germline V and J ends were trimmed by 1 base and 4 bases, with 13 bases remaining between them. Germline V gene lookup returns CDR1 SGHTA and CDR2 FQGTGA. As DNA, the CDR3 is TGTGCCAGCAGCTTAATTCCCGGGTTCAGCACCGGGGAGCTGTTTTTT. This codes for CASSLIPGFSTGELFF. Looking up the rest from reference TRBV7-3 and TRBJ2-2 gives the full variable domain: GAGVSQTPSNKVTEKGKYVELRCDPISGHTALYWYRQSLGQGPEFLIYFQGTGAADDSGLPNDRFFAVRPEGSVSTLKIQRTERGDSAVYLCASSLIPGFSTGELFFGEGSRLTVL.

The rearrangement joins TRBV27 to TRBJ2-1; TRBD2 might be the D (5 bases). The V gene's germline CDR1 is MNHEY and CDR2 SMNVEV (reference sequence). This CDR3 is 15 amino acids long. Trimming cost V 6 bases and J 0 bases, with 12 bases left between them. The CDR3 coding sequence is TGTGCCAGCAGACGAGGGCAGAGCTCCTACAATGAGCAGTTCTTC. Its protein product is CASRRGQSSYNEQFF.

This clonotype was counted a few times. The V call is TRBV5-6, the J call TRBJ1-1; D not certain. The CDR3 spans 14 residues. The V end was cut by 0 bases, the J end by 7 bases, with 13 bases between. Germline values: CDR1 SGHDT, CDR2 YYEEEE. DNA for the CDR3: TGTGCCAGCAGCTTGGTTCACAGCCCTATTGAAGCTTTCTTT. Translation gives CASSLVHSPIEAFF.

This clonotype was detected a few times. The chain combines TRBV28 with TRBJ2-3; 7 nucleotides agree with TRBD1. The CDR3 consists of 14 residues. V trimming: 7 bases; J trimming: 2 bases; junction bases outside the gene matches: 6. CDR1 MDHEN and CDR2 SYDVKM come from the germline V gene. The CDR3 loop reads CASTWTGYTDTQYF. CDR3 nucleotide sequence: TGTGCCAGCACCTGGACAGGATACACAGATACGCAGTATTTT.

This clonotype was detected a few times. The chain employs TRBV5-1 and TRBJ1-1; TRBD1 matches 8 bases. The CDR3 is 18 amino acids. From germline, CDR1 is SGHRS and CDR2 YFSETQ. The ends lost 0 bases at V and 3 bases at J; junction bases unmatched: 13. CDR3 amino acids: CASSLAETGEIGDTEAFF. The CDR3 bases are TGCGCCAGCAGCTTGGCTGAGACAGGGGAAATAGGTGACACTGAAGCTTTCTTT.

This clonotype was seen a few times. The chain employs TRBV11-2 and TRBJ1-3; D gene unclear. Per the germline V gene, CDR1 is SGHAT and CDR2 is FQNNGV. The CDR3 is made up of 17 amino acids. V was pared by 0 bases and J by 0 bases, with 12 bases between. CDR3 in amino acids: CASSLDLPTRSGNTIYF. CDR3 DNA sequence: TGTGCCAGCAGCTTAGATCTCCCGACGCGCTCTGGAAACACCATATATTTT.

This clonotype occurred a few times. The V call is TRBV29-1, the J call TRBJ2-5; TRBD2 agrees at 7 bases. Germline trimming cut 0 bases from V and 2 bases from J; bases unmatched to any gene: 6. The CDR3 spans 15 residues. In germline, CDR1 is SQVTM, CDR2 ANQGSEA. The CDR3 nucleotides read TGCAGCGTTGAAGATCGGGGGGACGCTCAAGAGACCCAGTACTTC. Protein product: CSVEDRGDAQETQYF.

The chain combines TRBV5-6 with TRBJ2-5; D is perhaps TRBD2 (7 bases). Germline loops: CDR1 SGHDT, CDR2 YYEEEE. The ends were cut back, 4 bases at V and 4 bases at J, with 26 bases in the middle. The CDR3 length is 18 residues. CDR3 nucleotides: TGTGCCAGCAGCGGCTATACGGTGGGGTGGGGGGGCCGAGAGACCCAGTACTTC. Its translation: CASSGYTVGWGGRETQYF.